The rows below give T cell receptor beta chains drawn from one sample of a study of long-term antiretroviral therapy in people with HIV. The repertoire was sequenced with immunoSEQ multiplex PCR; TCRdb's copy has only in-frame clones and lacks some. The sample records about 40,000 clones, less than 90% being singletons. Material: unsorted PBMCs, obtained 1 year after starting antiretroviral therapy. The receptors were sampled from a man aged 18 to 29 with HIV. Each CDR3 is given without its conserved first and last residue.

J: TRBJ1-1; V: TRBV27; length: 13; CDR3: ASSHDPYRGPEAF
J: TRBJ2-1; V: TRBV6-4; length: 11; CDR3: ASSSGNLREQF
J: TRBJ1-6; V: TRBV7-9; length: 16; CDR3: ASTPSRTISGENSPLH
J: TRBJ2-1; V: TRBV4-1; length: 12; CDR3: ASRGPANWDEQF
J: TRBJ1-2; V: TRBV7-9; length: 13; CDR3: ASSTWGTGDYGYT
J: TRBJ2-7; V: TRBV27; length: 12; CDR3: ASKKQGGYYEQY
J: TRBJ1-2; V: TRBV10-2; length: 10; CDR3: ATRMSDYGYT
J: TRBJ2-1; V: TRBV18; length: 14; CDR3: ASSLGTGISYNEQF
J: TRBJ1-1; V: TRBV2; length: 10; CDR3: ASRGQGGEAF
J: TRBJ2-1; V: TRBV15; length: 12; CDR3: ATGAGGRAGEQF
J: TRBJ1-4; V: TRBV6-5; length: 12; CDR3: ASSYSPGVSILF
J: TRBJ2-1; V: TRBV5-6; length: 13; CDR3: ASSQGLAGYNEQF
J: TRBJ2-5; V: TRBV28; length: 11; CDR3: ASSWDSQETQY
J: TRBJ1-6; V: TRBV12-5; length: 13; CDR3: ASGVDRLSNSPLH
J: TRBJ1-5; V: TRBV10-3; length: 10; CDR3: AISDSNQPQH
J: TRBJ1-2; V: TRBV5-4; length: 12; CDR3: ASTPGRGGYGYT
J: TRBJ1-2; V: TRBV11-2; length: 13; CDR3: ASSLEASWGYGYT
J: TRBJ1-2; V: TRBV5-1; length: 13; CDR3: ASSTGQAYRYGYT
J: TRBJ2-1; V: TRBV7-2; length: 15; CDR3: ASSLGPLAGVYNEQF
J: TRBJ1-1; V: TRBV6-5; length: 10; CDR3: ASRARNTEAF
J: TRBJ1-1; V: TRBV5-8; length: 11; CDR3: ASSLARNTEAF
J: TRBJ1-1; V: TRBV29-1; length: 8; CDR3: SVNRGEAF
J: TRBJ1-1; V: TRBV7-6; length: 12; CDR3: ASSLGTVNTEAF
J: TRBJ2-1; V: TRBV6-5; length: 13; CDR3: ASSPGGVSYNEQF
J: TRBJ2-3; V: TRBV5-1; length: 13; CDR3: ASTYRQASTDTQY
J: TRBJ1-1; V: TRBV6-5; length: 11; CDR3: ATQGVGAVEAF
J: TRBJ1-2; V: TRBV13; length: 15; CDR3: ASSLGIGTGGFYGYT
J: TRBJ2-5; V: TRBV19; length: 10; CDR3: ASQGLAGRLH
J: TRBJ2-4; V: TRBV7-2; length: 16; CDR3: ASSPGPPWHRAKNIQY
J: TRBJ1-2; V: TRBV27; length: 15; CDR3: ASTSTARGVPNYGYT
J: TRBJ1-5; V: TRBV9; length: 11; CDR3: ASSTGGNQPQH